This paragraph covers one T cell receptor beta chain sequence. The data belong to a study of cytomegalovirus exposure and HLA in healthy donors. The CDR3 totals 14 residues. The J segment lost 16 bases and the V segment lost 3 bases, leaving 12 bases of the junction unmatched. Germline values: CDR1 MNHEY, CDR2 SMNVEV (reference sequence). Researchers ran the PCR with 60 Vbeta and 13 Jbeta primers. The assay was immunoSEQ multiplex PCR, and TCRdb's table has in-frame clones only and misses some. This sample has approximately 220,000 clones, with roughly 80% found just once. Sequencing was performed on PBMCs. The genes are TRBV27 and TRBJ1-6; TRBD1 matches at 7 bases. The source of this sequence is a man aged 25-40 years in good health and CMV-seronegative. The CDR3 protein is CASSLDRTTSRLHF. DNA for the CDR3: TGTGCCAGCAGTTTGGACAGGACGACTTCGAGGCTCCACTTT.